Below are 20 T cell receptor beta chains sequenced from a single sample in a study of response to subunit inactivated influenza vaccine. TCRdb analysed the RT-PCR reads with MiXCR anew, one entry per CDR3 protein. Here the sample spans 150,000 to 200,000 distinct CDR3 sequences, approximately 10% being singletons. Sequencing used non-naive T cells sorted from PBMCs, obtained roughly 6 weeks after vaccination. All receptors derive from a man aged 50-60 years who received an inactivated influenza vaccine.

The chain has TRBV4-2 and TRBJ1-1, with 7 bases matching TRBD1. CDR1 is LGHNA and CDR2 is YNFKEQ in the germline V gene. V gave up 2 bases and J gave up 6 bases; unmatched junction bases: 6. The CDR3 loop spans 14 amino acids. CDR3 bases: TGTGCCAGCAGCCAATACCCAGGGGGTCCTGAAGCTTTCTTT. Translating it yields CASSQYPGGPEAFF.

This chain links TRBV15 with TRBJ2-1, with TRBD2 identical over 10 bases. Germline-derived CDR1 and CDR2 are LNHNV and YYDKDF (reference sequence). V lost 1 base to trimming and J lost 4 bases; unmatched junction nucleotides: 4. The CDR3 consists of 16 residues. The chain's CDR3 is CATSRVGAGGYNEQFF. The CDR3 region has the DNA TGTGCCACCAGCAGAGTAGGAGCGGGGGGGTACAATGAGCAGTTCTTC. The whole variable domain, filled in from reference TRBV15 and TRBJ2-1, reads DAMVIQNPRYQVTQFGKPVTLSCSQTLNHNVMYWYQQKSSQAPKLLFHYYDKDFNNEADTPDNFQSRRPNTSFCFLDIRSPGLGDTAMYLCATSRVGAGGYNEQFFGPGTRLTVL.

This clonotype was picked up a small number of times. The V and J genes are TRBV5-1 and TRBJ2-1; TRBD1 matches at 8 bases. Per the germline V gene, CDR1 is SGHRS and CDR2 is YFSETQ. Germline trimming cut 2 bases from V and 1 base from J; bases unmatched to any gene: 5. The CDR3 extends over 16 amino acids. As DNA, the CDR3 is TGCGCCAGCAGCTTAATCCGGACAGGGTCCTACAATGAGCAGTTCTTC. Its protein is CASSLIRTGSYNEQFF.

This clonotype appeared many times. The gene calls are TRBV7-9 and TRBJ1-2; TRBD1 aligns across 8 bases. J was trimmed by 8 bases and V by 4 bases; bases with no gene match: 9. This CDR3 region has 14 residues. Germline V gene sequence: CDR1 SEHNR, CDR2 FQNEAQ (reference sequence). CDR3 bases: TGTGCCAGCAGCTCCTCCGGGACAGGATACGGCTACACCTTC. Protein: CASSSSGTGYGYTF.

This clonotype came up a few times. The V gene is TRBV20-1, the J gene TRBJ2-2; 8 nucleotides align to TRBD2. Per germline, CDR1 DFQATT and CDR2 SNEGSKA (reference sequence). Unmatched junction bases numbered 5, after V lost 2 bases and J lost 6 bases. This CDR3 is 14 amino acids long. CDR3 protein: CSARTGGASGELFF. In DNA, the CDR3 is TGCAGTGCTAGAACCGGGGGGGCTTCCGGGGAGCTGTTTTTT.

The sample holds many counts of this clonotype. The chain combines TRBV24-1 with TRBJ1-5, with D perhaps TRBD1 (6 bases). The V and J ends lost 0 bases and 12 bases respectively, with 11 bases between them. CDR3 size: 13 residues. In germline, CDR1 is KGHDR, CDR2 SFDVKD. CDR3 coding DNA: TGTGCCACCAGTGATTTGCAAGGGGGGATCCAGCATTTT. Translating it yields CATSDLQGGIQHF.

This clonotype was seen many times. This chain connects TRBV7-9 to TRBJ2-4, with 8 positions matching TRBD1. V gave up 4 bases and J gave up 0 bases; unmatched junction bases: 2. Germline loops: CDR1 SEHNR, CDR2 FQNEAQ (reference sequence). CDR3 length: 15 amino acids. This CDR3 reads CASSSGQEAKNIQYF. The DNA of the CDR3 is TGTGCCAGCAGCTCGGGACAGGAAGCCAAAAACATTCAGTACTTC.

A few counts support this clonotype. The chain recombines TRBV20-1 with TRBJ1-1; no firm D call. The CDR3 length is 14 residues. Trimming pared 1 base from V and 1 base from J, leaving 10 bases between. Germline V gene sequence: CDR1 DFQATT, CDR2 SNEGSKA (reference sequence). The chain's CDR3 is CSARGPGSNTEAFF. The CDR3 DNA reads as TGCAGTGCTAGAGGTCCGGGATCGAACACTGAAGCTTTCTTT.

The table lists this clonotype with a count of one. V gene TRBV20-1 combines with J gene TRBJ2-1; 7 nucleotides match TRBD1. Germline V lookup: CDR1 DFQATT, CDR2 SNEGSKA (reference sequence). The CDR3 is made up of 14 amino acids. J was trimmed by 10 bases and V by 4 bases; bases with no gene match: 13. CDR3 region: CSAKGGLGSEEQFF. CDR3 DNA: TGCAGTGCTAAAGGGGGCCTGGGCAGTGAAGAGCAGTTCTTC.

This clonotype occurred a few times. The J gene is TRBJ1-3, the V gene TRBV15, with 7 bases matching TRBD1. Germline CDR1 LNHNV, CDR2 YYDKDF (reference sequence). V was pared by 5 bases and J by 4 bases, with 8 bases of the junction left unmatched. This CDR3 comprises 15 residues. For the CDR3, the DNA is TGTGCCACCAGCCTAGAGACAGGGTTGGGAAACACCATATATTTT. Its protein is CATSLETGLGNTIYF.

A single count supports this clonotype. One base away lies a much larger clone, so this may be a sequencing read error. The chain is built from TRBV12-3 or TRBV12-4 and TRBJ2-1; possible D gene TRBD1, 6 bases. This CDR3 has 13 residues. DNA of the CDR3: TGTGTCAGCTCCGTATCAGGGGACAATGAGCAGTTCTTC. Translation gives CVSSVSGDNEQFF.

Ten or more counts support this clonotype. This chain joins TRBV7-2 and TRBJ1-2; D perhaps matches TRBD1 (5 bases). Per the germline V gene, CDR1 is SGHTA and CDR2 is FQGNSA. The CDR3 extends over 15 amino acids. Trimming removed 4 bases at V and 4 bases at J, with 16 bases between. CDR3 region: CASSSHGAWSYGYTF. The CDR3 bases are TGTGCCAGCAGCTCCCATGGGGCCTGGTCCTATGGCTACACCTTC.

Many counts were recorded for this clonotype. V and J are TRBV28 and TRBJ1-6; D unresolved. The CDR3 consists of 11 residues. Trimming stripped 5 bases from V and 13 bases from J, with 9 bases between. The germline CDR1 and CDR2 sequences are MDHEN and SYDVKM. CDR3 in DNA: TGTGCCAGCAGTCCCCCCGGTCCCCTCCACTTT. Encoded protein: CASSPPGPLHF.

The chain recombines TRBV10-3 with TRBJ2-5; 12 bases match TRBD1. The CDR3 loop spans 15 amino acids. Trimming removed 5 bases from V and 4 bases from J; junction bases left unmatched: 5. CDR1 ENHRY and CDR2 SYGVKD come from the germline V gene. CDR3 bases: TGTGCCATCAGTAGGGGGGACAGGGGGCGAGAGACCCAGTACTTC. Its translation: CAISRGDRGRETQYF.

This clonotype was counted a few times. The rearrangement uses TRBV20-1 and TRBJ2-5; the D is unclear. V was trimmed by 1 base and J by 2 bases, leaving 11 bases between them. This CDR3 is 14 amino acids long. CDR1 and CDR2 (germline): DFQATT, SNEGSKA (reference sequence). CDR3 region: CSARVPGSQETQYF. The DNA for the CDR3 is TGCAGTGCTAGAGTCCCCGGCAGTCAAGAGACCCAGTACTTC.

The rearrangement joins TRBV5-1 to TRBJ2-5; D gene uncertain. The germline CDR1 and CDR2 sequences are SGHRS and YFSETQ. This CDR3 is 14 amino acids long. The germline V and J ends were trimmed by 0 bases and 0 bases, with 6 bases remaining between them. DNA of the CDR3: TGCGCCAGCAGCTTGGTGGCAAACCAAGAGACCCAGTACTTC. Encoded protein: CASSLVANQETQYF.

This clonotype has a handful of counts. The rearrangement uses TRBV30 and TRBJ2-2; 9 positions match TRBD1. Germline CDR1 reads GTSNPN; CDR2 reads SVGIG (reference sequence). Trimming at V came to 3 bases and at J to 2 bases, leaving 25 bases not matched to a gene. The CDR3 contains 22 residues. As DNA, the CDR3 is TGTGCCTGGAGACCCCTCGGGACAGGGAATAAAGCTGGGAATATTAACACCGGGGAGCTGTTTTTT. It encodes CAWRPLGTGNKAGNINTGELFF.

This chain links TRBV5-6 with TRBJ2-7, with D tentatively TRBD1 or TRBD2 (5 bases each). Trimming cost V 4 bases and J 9 bases, with 20 bases left between them. The CDR3 covers 14 residues. CDR1 is SGHDT and CDR2 is YYEEEE in the germline V gene. The DNA for the CDR3 is TGTGCCAGCAGCCCCCGGGACGCGGCTTTTGGGCAGTACTTC. Residues: CASSPRDAAFGQYF.

CDR3 nucleotide sequence: TGTGCCAGCAGTTACGGCGGCAGGGAAACAGATACGCAGTATTTT. Residues: CASSYGGRETDTQYF. The chain has TRBV6-2 or TRBV6-3 and TRBJ2-3, with D perhaps matching TRBD1 (5 bases). Germline-derived CDR1 and CDR2 are MNHEY and SVGEGT. Trimming removed 2 bases at V and 3 bases at J, with 12 bases between. The CDR3 has 15 residues.

V is TRBV20-1 and J is TRBJ2-1; D gene unclear. Trimming cost V 0 bases and J 4 bases, with 7 bases left between them. The CDR3 extends over 13 amino acids. Looked up from germline, CDR1 is DFQATT and CDR2 is SNEGSKA (reference sequence). The CDR3 loop is CSAREVRYNEQFF. In DNA form, the CDR3 reads TGCAGTGCTAGAGAAGTCCGATACAATGAGCAGTTCTTC.